This passage covers 7 T cell receptor beta chains from one sample sequenced in a study of T-cell reconstitution after alpha-beta-depleted transplantation in children. Unique molecular identifiers were used in preparing the TCRbeta library. One entry per CDR3 protein, called by TCRdb with MiXCR from the PCR reads. The table shows about 29,000 distinct CDR3 sequences, with under 7% occurring only once. This specimen was PBMCs, mostly from graft donor cells, taken 180 days after TCRalphabeta/CD19-depleted stem cell transplant. The receptors originated from a male patient younger than 18 who had a stem cell transplant for acute myeloid leukemia, so the T cells may come from the graft donor.

The sample holds many counts of this clonotype. This sequence joins TRBV11-2 and TRBJ2-5; 11 bases line up with TRBD2. Trimming took 2 bases from V and 3 from J; bases not matched to a gene: 5. The CDR3 is 16 amino acids. The V gene's germline CDR1 is SGHAT and CDR2 FQNNGV. CDR3 protein: CASSLIAGGDEETQYF. The CDR3 coding sequence is TGTGCCAGCAGCTTAATAGCGGGGGGGGATGAAGAGACCCAGTACTTC.

Ten or more counts support this clonotype. This chain uses TRBV6-2 or TRBV6-3 with TRBJ2-7; TRBD1 might be the D (6 bases). Germline CDR1 reads MNHEY; CDR2 reads SVGEGT. Trimming took off 2 bases at V and 0 bases at J, with 8 bases between the two ends. This CDR3 is built from 14 residues. The CDR3 here is CASSYGGHSYEQYF. The CDR3, as DNA: TGTGCCAGCAGTTACGGGGGCCACTCCTACGAGCAGTACTTC.

The chain employs TRBV19 and TRBJ1-2, with TRBD1 as a possible D gene (6 bases). The germline V and J ends were trimmed by 3 bases and 4 bases, with 9 bases remaining between them. The CDR3 length is 13 residues. Germline V lookup: CDR1 LNHDA, CDR2 SQIVND (reference sequence). The DNA of the CDR3 is TGTGCCAGTAGTATCCCAGGGGCCTATGGCTACACCTTC. It translates to CASSIPGAYGYTF. Based on the CDR3 plus reference TRBV19 and TRBJ1-2, the full variable domain is DGGITQSPKYLFRKEGQNVTLSCEQNLNHDAMYWYRQDPGQGLRLIYYSQIVNDFQKGDIAEGYSVSREKKESFPLTVTSAQKNPTAFYLCASSIPGAYGYTFGSGTRLTVV.

This clonotype was found many times. The V and J genes are TRBV19 and TRBJ2-1, with D tentatively TRBD2 (6 bases). The CDR3 spans 13 residues. V shed 4 bases and J shed 12 bases, with 16 bases lying between them. Germline V gene sequence: CDR1 LNHDA, CDR2 SQIVND (reference sequence). CDR3 amino acids: CASSRTSPVAQFF. CDR3 DNA: TGTGCCAGTAGTAGAACTAGCCCAGTCGCGCAGTTCTTC.

The sample holds many counts of this clonotype. This chain uses TRBV23-1 with TRBJ2-1, with TRBD2 as a possible D gene (5 bases). TRBV23-1 is filed as an ORF, its function uncertain. The CDR3 length is 17 residues. V was clipped by 4 bases and J by 8 bases, with 24 bases between them. The CDR3 region has the DNA TGCGCCAGCAGTCCCGGGCGAGGGAACCTTATGACTTATGAGCAGTTCTTC. Translated: CASSPGRGNLMTYEQFF.

Ten or more counts support this clonotype. This sequence joins TRBV20-1 and TRBJ2-5; 10 bases are a match to TRBD2. Germline V gene lookup returns CDR1 DFQATT and CDR2 SNEGSKA (reference sequence). The CDR3 spans 15 residues. The trim removed 4 bases at V and 4 bases at J, leaving 9 bases unmatched. The CDR3 region is CSATTLAGDLETQYF. Written as DNA, the CDR3 is TGCAGTGCTACAACTCTAGCGGGAGACTTAGAGACCCAGTACTTC.

This clonotype was recorded at least ten times. The CDR3 nucleotides read TGTGCCAGCAGTTTCCCGGGACTAGCGGGAGTTCACGAGCAGTACTTC. Its protein is CASSFPGLAGVHEQYF. The chain is built from TRBV5-4 and TRBJ2-7; 14 nucleotides line up with TRBD2. V dropped 5 bases and J dropped 5; count of bases not matched to a gene: 9. CDR1 and CDR2 (germline): SGHNT, YYREEE (reference sequence). This CDR3 has 16 amino acids.